A selection of T cell receptor beta chains follows, all from one sample in a study of a mutant IDH1 vaccine in newly diagnosed glioma. The table came from immunoSEQ multiplex PCR; TCRdb's copy has only in-frame clones and leaves some out. The sample has tens of thousands of clones; 70% to 90% are singletons. Their antigens remain unidentified. Sequencing used PBMCs, obtained from a glioma patient whose treatment included an IDH1 peptide vaccine. The receptor source for this set is a man aged 30-40 years with glioma. CDR3s include the opening cysteine and the closing phenylalanine or tryptophan. The order of the fields is V gene, D gene, J gene, clone size, CDR3 length, CDR3 protein, CDR3 DNA. A D gene is named only where the DNA matches it firmly. Not all rows give a size; the values are once, few, many and, for expanded clones, a class.

>TRBV2|-|TRBJ1-1|-|10
CASSEWKAFF
TGTGCCAGCAGTGAATGGAAAGCTTTCTTT
>TRBV2|-|TRBJ2-3|-|14
CASRLRELTDTQYF
TGTGCCAGCAGGCTCCGGGAACTCACAGATACGCAGTATTTT
>TRBV5-1|TRBD1|TRBJ1-6|-|14
CASSRQGDYSPLHF
TGCGCCAGCAGCCGACAGGGGGATTATTCACCCCTCCACTTT
>TRBV5-6|TRBD2|TRBJ2-7|-|15
CASSAPGLAAYEQYF
TGTGCCAGCAGCGCTCCAGGACTAGCGGCCTACGAGCAGTACTTC
>TRBV11-2|-|TRBJ1-1|-|14
CASSLDSSVFASFF
TGTGCCAGCAGCTTAGATAGTTCGGTTTTCGCGTCTTTCTTT
>TRBV6-1|-|TRBJ2-5|-|13
CASSDTVQETQYF
TGTGCCAGCAGTGATACAGTCCAAGAGACCCAGTACTTC
>TRBV29-1|-|TRBJ2-7|-|13
CSVSRGAMGEQYF
TGCAGCGTTTCGCGCGGGGCCATGGGCGAGCAGTACTTC
>TRBV14|TRBD2|TRBJ2-7|-|16
CASKPGEGLPSYEQYF
TGTGCCAGCAAACCCGGGGAGGGACTACCCTCCTACGAGCAGTACTTC
>TRBV18|TRBD1|TRBJ1-4|-|15
CASSPIRDSTEKLFF
TGTGCCAGCTCACCGATCCGGGACAGTACTGAAAAACTGTTTTTT
>TRBV4-1|TRBD2|TRBJ2-7|once|15
CASSQGAGGSYEQYF
TGCGCCAGCAGCCAAGGGGCGGGGGGCTCCTACGAGCAGTACTTC
>TRBV7-6|-|TRBJ1-5|-|16
CASNPSPGFSNQPQHF
TGTGCCAGCAACCCGAGTCCGGGATTCAGCAATCAGCCCCAGCATTTT
>TRBV2|-|TRBJ1-1|-|14
CASSRSGTKFEAFF
TGTGCCAGCAGCCGTTCCGGGACAAAGTTTGAAGCTTTCTTT
>TRBV7-6|-|TRBJ1-1|-|12
CASSYGNAEAFF
TGTGCCAGCAGCTATGGGAACGCTGAAGCTTTCTTT
>TRBV7-9|TRBD1|TRBJ2-7|once|16
CASSKPTGTGGAEQYF
TGTGCCAGCAGCAAACCGACCGGGACAGGCGGCGCGGAGCAGTACTTC
>TRBV9|-|TRBJ2-6|-|15
CASSVWGSGANVLTF
TGTGCCAGCAGCGTATGGGGTTCTGGGGCCAACGTCCTGACTTTC
>TRBV6-1|-|TRBJ2-7|-|14
CAITPTTVTYEQYF
TGTGCCATAACGCCCACGACGGTAACCTACGAGCAGTACTTC
>TRBV30|TRBD1|TRBJ2-1|-|13
CAWSVAGGNEQFF
TGTGCCTGGAGTGTCGCAGGGGGCAATGAGCAGTTCTTC
>TRBV2|TRBD1|TRBJ1-6|once|15
CASRDPTGVVGPLHF
TGTGCCAGCAGGGACCCCACAGGGGTTGTTGGGCCCCTCCACTTT
>TRBV7-9|TRBD1|TRBJ2-3|-|15
CASSSGQISTDTQYF
TGTGCCAGCAGCTCGGGACAGATTAGCACAGATACGCAGTATTTT
>TRBV6-1|-|TRBJ1-5|-|12
CASSRGGQPQHF
TGTGCCAGCAGCCGAGGGGGTCAGCCCCAGCATTTT
>TRBV6-5|-|TRBJ1-5|-|13
CASSYDSNQPQHF
TGTGCCAGCAGTTATGATAGCAATCAGCCCCAGCATTTT
>TRBV6-4|-|TRBJ2-3|-|13
CASSETDTDTQYF
TGTGCCAGCAGTGAGACAGACACAGATACGCAGTATTTT